What follows is one TCR beta chain and its context. What it recognizes is unknown. This sample was taken from a study of T cell responses to AZD1222 COVID-19 vaccine. Findings of the study overall: Unmutated variant regions reportedly attract nearly half of all spike-specific TCRs. There were vaccine-associated CD4 TCRs across spike, dominant at 160-218 and 743-854. Donors in the cohort were predominantly white British and more often female, and clonal diversity was possibly underestimated. A rise in Spike-specific TCR breadth and depth followed two AZD1222 doses.

The junction had 7 bases not matched to a gene; V was cut back by 3 bases and J by 5 bases. The CDR3 consists of 15 residues. The germline V gene encodes CDR1 LGHDT and CDR2 YNNKEL (reference sequence). Only in-frame clones appear in the TCRdb table, and some are missing; sequencing was by immunoSEQ multiplex PCR. This table holds about 89,000 clones, about 89% found once. The source was peripheral blood, collected 28 days after the second AZD1222 dose. The sequence was obtained from an adult who received the AZD1222 COVID-19 vaccine. The chain has TRBV3-1 (or the pseudogene TRBV3-2) and TRBJ2-7; 10 bases match TRBD2. As DNA, the CDR3 is TGTGCCAGCAGCCAGGGGACTAGCGCCTTCAACGAGCAGTACTTC. This sequence encodes CASSQGTSAFNEQYF.